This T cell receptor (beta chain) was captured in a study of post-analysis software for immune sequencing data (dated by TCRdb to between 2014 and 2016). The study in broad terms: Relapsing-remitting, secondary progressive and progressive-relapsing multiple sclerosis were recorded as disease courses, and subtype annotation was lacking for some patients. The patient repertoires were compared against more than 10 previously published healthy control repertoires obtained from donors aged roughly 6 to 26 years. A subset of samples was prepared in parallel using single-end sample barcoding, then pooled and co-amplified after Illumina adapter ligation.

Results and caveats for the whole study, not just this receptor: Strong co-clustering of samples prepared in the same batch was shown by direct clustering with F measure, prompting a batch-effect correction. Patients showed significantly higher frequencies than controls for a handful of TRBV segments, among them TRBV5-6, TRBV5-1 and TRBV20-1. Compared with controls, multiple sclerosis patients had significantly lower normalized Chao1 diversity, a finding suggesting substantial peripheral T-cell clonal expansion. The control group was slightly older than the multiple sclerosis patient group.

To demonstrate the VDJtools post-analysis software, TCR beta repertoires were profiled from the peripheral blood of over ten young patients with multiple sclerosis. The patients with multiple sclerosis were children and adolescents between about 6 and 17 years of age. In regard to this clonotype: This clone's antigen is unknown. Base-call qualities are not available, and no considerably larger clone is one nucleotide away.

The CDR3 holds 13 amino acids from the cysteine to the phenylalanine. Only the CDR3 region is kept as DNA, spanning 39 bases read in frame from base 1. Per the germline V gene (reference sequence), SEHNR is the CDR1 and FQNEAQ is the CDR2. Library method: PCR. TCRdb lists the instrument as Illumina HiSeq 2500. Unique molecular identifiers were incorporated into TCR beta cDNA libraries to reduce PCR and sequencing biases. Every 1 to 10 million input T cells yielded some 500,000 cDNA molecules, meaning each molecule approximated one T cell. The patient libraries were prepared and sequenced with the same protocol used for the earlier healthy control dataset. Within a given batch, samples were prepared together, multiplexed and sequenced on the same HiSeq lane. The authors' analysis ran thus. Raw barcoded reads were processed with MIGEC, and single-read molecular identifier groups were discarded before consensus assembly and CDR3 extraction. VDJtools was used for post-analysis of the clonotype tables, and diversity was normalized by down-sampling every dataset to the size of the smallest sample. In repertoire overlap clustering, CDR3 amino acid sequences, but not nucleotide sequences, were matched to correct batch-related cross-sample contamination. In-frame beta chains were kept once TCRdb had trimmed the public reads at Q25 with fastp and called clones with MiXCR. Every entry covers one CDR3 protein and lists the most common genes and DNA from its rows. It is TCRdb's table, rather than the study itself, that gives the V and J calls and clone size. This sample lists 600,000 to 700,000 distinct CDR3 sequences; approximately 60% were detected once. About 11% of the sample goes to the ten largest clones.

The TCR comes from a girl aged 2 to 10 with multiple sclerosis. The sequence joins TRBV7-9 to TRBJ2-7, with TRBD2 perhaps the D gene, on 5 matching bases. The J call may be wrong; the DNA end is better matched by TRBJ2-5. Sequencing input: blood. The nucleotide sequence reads TGTGCCAGCAGTCCGGAGCGGCAAGAGACCCAGTACTTC. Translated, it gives CASSPERQETQYF.